The rows below give T cell receptor beta chains drawn from one sample of a study of T cell repertoires in cytomegalovirus infection. A single record per CDR3 protein comes from TCRdb applying MiXCR to the reads. The top ten clones hold less than 3.5% of a sample with 200,000 or so distinct CDR3 sequences, about 21% of them seen once. The sample taken for sequencing was PBMCs. The receptors stem from a human donor in good health (CMV status not recorded). Some clones in this sample may be carry-over from other donors' samples. Both conserved end residues are part of each CDR3.

CDR3,V,J
CASSPPGGELYNEQFF,TRBV7-8,TRBJ2-1
CASSYRGARNYNEQFF,TRBV5-6,TRBJ2-1
CASSLVSGNYNEQFF,TRBV28,TRBJ2-1
CASSPLPGGDTGELFF,TRBV5-1,TRBJ2-2
CASGPGGLGTDTQYF,TRBV7-2,TRBJ2-3
CASSATDTRNTGELFF,TRBV5-1,TRBJ2-2
CAGTGDSHQAFF,TRBV2,TRBJ1-1
CASSPAQGTNTEAFF,TRBV7-9,TRBJ1-1
CASSQRGNGYTF,TRBV7-2,TRBJ1-2
CASTTNYEQYF,TRBV10-2,TRBJ2-7
CASSSRADTYNEQFF,TRBV5-4,TRBJ2-1
CASSPTGGSYEQYF,TRBV6-1,TRBJ2-7
CASSQGEQGPNEKLFF,TRBV4-2,TRBJ1-4
CASSLLDSEAFF,TRBV28,TRBJ1-1
CASSLPGGPYEQFF,TRBV28,TRBJ2-1
CASSPVLAGGPSTDTQYF,TRBV28,TRBJ2-3
CASSYGGVSYEQYF,TRBV6-5,TRBJ2-7
CASSHQGTGRTEAFF,TRBV14,TRBJ1-1
CASSYSTSGATGELFF,TRBV6-2/TRBV6-3,TRBJ2-2
CASSLALRGSSGANVLTF,TRBV7-2,TRBJ2-6
CASSLSGSNTEAFF,TRBV5-6,TRBJ1-1
CSAMFSSARVGEQYF,TRBV20-1,TRBJ2-7
CASSLAPGTGREQYF,TRBV7-2,TRBJ2-7
CASRTTGMSNQPQHF,TRBV2,TRBJ1-5
CASSDGTGFEKLFF,TRBV19,TRBJ1-4
CASSLFRVDDEQFF,TRBV7-3,TRBJ2-1
CASNTSGRRGEQFF,TRBV28,TRBJ2-1
CASTLTGTASGEQYF,TRBV5-1,TRBJ2-7
CASSPQGTSNEQFF,TRBV7-3,TRBJ2-1
CASSLSRASTVGEQYF,TRBV27,TRBJ2-7
CASSLPEEENPEAFF,TRBV5-4,TRBJ1-1
CASSLGGASVKANVLTF,TRBV5-4,TRBJ2-6
CSANVNRGNNEQYF,TRBV20-1,TRBJ2-7
CASSRDRAMGQPQHF,TRBV7-2,TRBJ1-5
CASSFGDRDGETQYF,TRBV5-1,TRBJ2-5
CASSQAYNEQFF,TRBV7-6,TRBJ2-1
CATSRDLRETQYF,TRBV15,TRBJ2-5
CASSYQKNTEAFF,TRBV6-5,TRBJ1-1
CASSPGWGYEQYF,TRBV14,TRBJ2-7
CASEYQETQYF,TRBV7-8,TRBJ2-5
CASSFGVYSNQPQHF,TRBV12-3/TRBV12-4,TRBJ1-5
CASSYTAPGQGRSPLHF,TRBV6-2/TRBV6-3,TRBJ1-6
CASSRGTSLYNEQFF,TRBV5-4,TRBJ2-1
CAISEVTDTQYF,TRBV10-3,TRBJ2-3
CSAARTGVDEQFF,TRBV20-1,TRBJ2-1
CASSRPTGWNSPLHF,TRBV28,TRBJ1-6
CARGSGSYEQYF,TRBV6-1,TRBJ2-7
CASSLVGSRSHEQYF,TRBV5-4,TRBJ2-7
CASSQDIKGYEQYF,TRBV4-3,TRBJ2-7
CASSLTSGVSYEQYF,TRBV6-2/TRBV6-3,TRBJ2-7
CASTWGTGAYNEQFF,TRBV7-8,TRBJ2-1